This is a list of T cell receptor beta chains from one sample in a study of CD8 T cells in Susac syndrome. Via MiXCR, TCRdb re-called the immunoSEQ multiplex PCR reads, giving one row per CDR3 protein. The sample yields 92,000 or so distinct CDR3 sequences, about 96% seen once. Material for sequencing was CD8+ T cells from PBMCs. These receptors all stem from a human donor with Susac syndrome. CDR3s include the opening cysteine and the closing phenylalanine or tryptophan. The D gene is left open where the match is weak. Only part of the rows carry a size: once, few, many, or a class if the clone is expanded.

d_gene: .; abundance: .; j_gene: TRBJ2-3; v_gene: TRBV9; CDR3nt: TGTGCCAGCAGCGTAGCGGGTGCCGCTAGCACAGATACGCAGTATTTT; CDR3aa: CASSVAGAASTDTQYF
d_gene: .; abundance: .; j_gene: TRBJ2-7; v_gene: TRBV4-1; CDR3nt: TGCGCCAGCAGCCAAGAGGGGCAGGGAAACTACGAGCAGTACTTC; CDR3aa: CASSQEGQGNYEQYF
d_gene: TRBD2; abundance: .; j_gene: TRBJ2-1; v_gene: TRBV12-3/TRBV12-4; CDR3nt: TGTGCCAGCACCGCGGGAGGGGGCTACAATGAGCAGTTCTTC; CDR3aa: CASTAGGGYNEQFF
d_gene: .; abundance: .; j_gene: TRBJ2-6; v_gene: TRBV4-3; CDR3nt: TGCGCCAGCAGCCAAGTGCCGGGGGCCTACACTGGGGCCAACGTCCTGACTTTC; CDR3aa: CASSQVPGAYTGANVLTF
d_gene: .; abundance: .; j_gene: TRBJ2-4; v_gene: TRBV30; CDR3nt: TGTGCCTGGAGTGTAGCCTTTTGGGGGAACATTCAGTACTTC; CDR3aa: CAWSVAFWGNIQYF
d_gene: .; abundance: .; j_gene: TRBJ2-1; v_gene: TRBV25-1; CDR3nt: TGTGCCAGCAGTGAACTTGCAGGCCACAATGAGCAGTTCTTC; CDR3aa: CASSELAGHNEQFF
d_gene: .; abundance: .; j_gene: TRBJ2-7; v_gene: TRBV15; CDR3nt: TGTGCCACCAGCGTGGCGGCGGGGTTCTCCTACGAGCAGTACTTC; CDR3aa: CATSVAAGFSYEQYF
d_gene: .; abundance: .; j_gene: TRBJ2-7; v_gene: TRBV5-6; CDR3nt: TGTGCCAGCAGCTTCGAGATCTCCTACGAGCAGTACTTC; CDR3aa: CASSFEISYEQYF
d_gene: .; abundance: .; j_gene: TRBJ2-1; v_gene: TRBV11-2; CDR3nt: TGTGCCAGCAGCTTTTTAGCGACCAATGAGCAGTTCTTC; CDR3aa: CASSFLATNEQFF
d_gene: .; abundance: .; j_gene: TRBJ1-5; v_gene: TRBV12-3/TRBV12-4; CDR3nt: TGTGCCAGCAGTTCGAGGGGGGGCAATCAGCCCCAGCATTTT; CDR3aa: CASSSRGGNQPQHF
d_gene: TRBD1; abundance: once; j_gene: TRBJ1-2; v_gene: TRBV6-2/TRBV6-3; CDR3nt: TGTGCCAGCGAGGGGGCCGACTATGGCTACACCTTC; CDR3aa: CASEGADYGYTF
d_gene: TRBD2; abundance: .; j_gene: TRBJ2-5; v_gene: TRBV4-3; CDR3nt: TGCGCCAGCAGCCCCCGACTAGCGGGGTATGATGAGACCCAGTACTTC; CDR3aa: CASSPRLAGYDETQYF
d_gene: TRBD2; abundance: .; j_gene: TRBJ2-5; v_gene: TRBV6-5; CDR3nt: TGTGCCAGCAGTACAGCGGGGGGGCTTAGAGAGACCCAGTACTTC; CDR3aa: CASSTAGGLRETQYF